A single T cell receptor (beta chain) is shown here with its context. This sample was taken from a study of blood T cell repertoires in COVID-19. Whole-study context: Sites in the United States, Italy and Spain provided acute and convalescent COVID-19 samples. Sample material is recorded as cDNA or gDNA derived from T cells, B-cell-depleted T cells, or PBMCs.

Germline loops: CDR1 MNHEY, CDR2 SVGAGI. The CDR3 spans 15 residues. The ends lost 5 bases at V and 2 bases at J; junction bases unmatched: 7. Source study methods: Amplified reference gene primers provided the basis for estimating nucleated cell counts. The method was immunoSEQ multiplex PCR; TCRdb's version includes in-frame clones alone and lacks a portion of them. That table gives V, J and clone size, and the DNA gave D and trimming. The sample carries 110,000 or so clones, roughly 80% recorded once. This clonotype was sampled from a man aged 50 to 60 with acute or convalescent COVID-19. Sequenced: peripheral blood. The genes are TRBV6-5 and TRBJ1-2; 8 positions match TRBD1. This chain's CDR3 is CASSQYRQGNYGYTF. CDR3 bases: TGTGCCAGCAGTCAATACCGACAGGGGAACTATGGCTACACCTTC.